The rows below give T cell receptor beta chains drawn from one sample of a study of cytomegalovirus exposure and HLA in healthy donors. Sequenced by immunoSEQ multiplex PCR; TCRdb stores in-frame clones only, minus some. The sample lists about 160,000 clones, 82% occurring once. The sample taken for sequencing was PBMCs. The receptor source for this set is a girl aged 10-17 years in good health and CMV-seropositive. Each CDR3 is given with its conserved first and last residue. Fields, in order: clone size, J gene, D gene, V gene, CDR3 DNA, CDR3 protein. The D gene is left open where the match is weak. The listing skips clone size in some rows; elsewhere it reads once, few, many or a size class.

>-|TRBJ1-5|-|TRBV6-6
TGTGCCAGCAGTTACCAGGCCGGCAATCAGCCCCAGCATTTT
CASSYQAGNQPQHF
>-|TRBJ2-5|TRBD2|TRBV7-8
TGTGCCAGCAGAAGACTAGCGGGGGGTGAGACCCAGTACTTC
CASRRLAGGETQYF
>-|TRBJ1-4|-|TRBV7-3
TGTGCCAGCAGCTTAGCCGGGGGAACTAATGAAAAACTGTTTTTT
CASSLAGGTNEKLFF
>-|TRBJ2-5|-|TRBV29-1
TGCAGCGCCCCCCCCACAGGGCTCGGCGAGACCCAGTACTTC
CSAPPTGLGETQYF
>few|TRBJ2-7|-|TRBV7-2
TGTGCCAGCAGCTTAGGCACTACCAATGACTACGAGCAGTACTTC
CASSLGTTNDYEQYF
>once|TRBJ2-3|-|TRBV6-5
TGTGCCAGCAGTCTGGGGGGAGGAGGGACAGATACGCAGTATTTT
CASSLGGGGTDTQYF
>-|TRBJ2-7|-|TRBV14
TGTGCCAGCAGCCGGAGCGGGACAATTTACGAGCAGTACTTC
CASSRSGTIYEQYF
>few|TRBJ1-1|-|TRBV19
TGTGCCAGTAGTATCTTCAGCGGGGACACTGAAGCTTTCTTT
CASSIFSGDTEAFF
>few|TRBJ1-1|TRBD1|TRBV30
TGTGCCTGGAGTCCACAGGGGATCATGAACACTGAAGCTTTCTTT
CAWSPQGIMNTEAFF
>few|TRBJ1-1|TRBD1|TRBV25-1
TGTGCCAGCAGTGAATACGGACAGGGGGCGATACCGAACACTGAAGCTTTCTTT
CASSEYGQGAIPNTEAFF
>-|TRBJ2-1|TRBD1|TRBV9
TGTGCCAGCAGCGTAGTATTTGGGACAGGCGCCTACAATGAGCAGTTCTTC
CASSVVFGTGAYNEQFF